These 9 T cell receptor beta chains originate from one sample sequenced in a study of T cells in women clearing cervical HPV infection. The assay was immunoSEQ multiplex PCR, and TCRdb's table has in-frame clones only and misses some. This sample contains about 32,000 clones. Sequences were obtained from blood buffy coat. These TCRs come from a woman between 18 and 70 years old with a cervical HPV16 infection that either progressed to CIN3+ or cleared (not recorded which).

About this clone: The read ends 3 residues early relative to the CDR3; the germline J gene fills the gap. This chain joins TRBV11-2 and TRBJ2-7; 7 bases fit TRBD1. Germline V gene lookup returns CDR1 SGHAT and CDR2 FQNNGV. J gave up 3 bases and V 5 bases, and 4 bases lay outside the gene matches. The CDR3 contains 13 residues. The DNA read from the CDR3 is TGTGCCAGCAGCCCCTACAGGGGCTACGAG. This codes for CASSPYRGYE. The entire CDR3 sequence reads CASSPYRGYEQYF.

Turning to this clone: The observed sequence ends 3 residues before the CDR3 terminus, with the missing tail filled in from the germline J gene. This chain connects TRBV18 to TRBJ1-5; the D gene is possibly TRBD1 (6 bases). Germline CDR1 reads KGHSH; CDR2 reads LQKENI. The CDR3 is made up of 14 amino acids. V was cut by 6 bases and J by 7 bases, with 16 bases left in between. Incomplete CDR3 DNA: TGTGCCAGCTCTCCTAAGGGGGTAGGGCAGCCC. Translation gives CASSPKGVGQP. The whole CDR3 region reads CASSPKGVGQPQHF.

Worth noting for this clone: The read finishes 3 residues shy of the CDR3 end, and the germline J gene is used to complete it. This chain joins TRBV19 and TRBJ1-2; D is unresolved. This CDR3 comprises 15 residues. The germline V gene encodes CDR1 LNHDA and CDR2 SQIVND (reference sequence). This CDR3 is CASSIPSGPSNDYTF. CDR3 DNA, as far as it was read: TGTGCCAGTAGTATTCCGAGCGGGCCTTCCAATGAC. The full variable domain, rest sourced from reference TRBV19 and TRBJ1-2, is DGGITQSPKYLFRKEGQNVTLSCEQNLNHDAMYWYRQDPGQGLRLIYYSQIVNDFQKGDIAEGYSVSREKKESFPLTVTSAQKNPTAFYLCASSIPSGPSNDYTFGSGTRLTVV.

Concerning this clone itself: The read terminates 3 residues before the CDR3 end, so the remaining end is supplied by the germline J gene. V gene TRBV5-1 combines with J gene TRBJ2-1; 12 nucleotides agree with TRBD1. In germline, CDR1 is SGHRS, CDR2 YFSETQ. The V and J ends lost 4 bases and 7 bases, in that order; junction bases with no gene match: 6. The CDR3 is made up of 15 amino acids. CDR3 bases read: TGCGCCAGCAGCAGGGGACAGGGGGCGAGGAATGAG. Translated: CASSRGQGARNE. The full CDR3 protein is CASSRGQGARNEQFF.

Comments on this clone: The CDR3 end is not reached by the read, which stops 3 residues before it; the germline J gene fills it in. V gene TRBV5-1 combines with J gene TRBJ2-2; TRBD1 matches at 10 bases. CDR3 length equals 15 residues. Germline V gene sequence: CDR1 SGHRS, CDR2 YFSETQ. The trim removed 4 bases at V and 6 bases at J, leaving 6 bases unmatched. The CDR3 bases that were read are TGCGCCAGCAGCGAGGGACAGGGGTCATCCGGGGAG. Its protein is CASSEGQGSSGE. The whole CDR3 protein reads CASSEGQGSSGELFF.

As to this clone: The CDR3 end falls 3 residues outside the read, so it is completed with the germline J gene. The chain links TRBV18 to TRBJ1-4, with 8 bases lining up with TRBD1. The germline gives CDR1 KGHSH, CDR2 LQKENI. J was trimmed by 7 bases and V by 3 bases; bases with no gene match: 10. The CDR3 runs to 16 residues. CDR3 DNA (partial): TGTGCCAGCTCACCTTTCCGGACAGGGACTGTTGAAAAA. Translation gives CASSPFRTGTVEK. From start to end, the CDR3 is CASSPFRTGTVEKLFF.

About this clone: The observed sequence ends 3 residues before the CDR3 terminus, with the missing tail filled in from the germline J gene. The chain is built from TRBV5-1 and TRBJ1-1; maybe TRBD1 (6 bases). The CDR3 runs 14 residues. Trimming stripped 0 bases from V and 4 bases from J, with 10 bases between. The germline gives CDR1 SGHRS, CDR2 YFSETQ. Partial CDR3 DNA: TGCGCCAGCAGCTTGGACACAGGGATCACTGAA. Its translation: CASSLDTGITE. The CDR3 as a whole reads CASSLDTGITEAFF.

CDR3 amino acids: CASSFLPGADTQYF. CDR3 DNA, as far as it was read: TGTGCCAGCAGCTTTCTGCCGGGGGCAGATACG. The chain links TRBV5-4 to TRBJ2-3; maybe TRBD2 (6 bases). The read ends 3 residues before the CDR3 terminus; that terminus is restored from the germline J gene. The CDR3 contains 14 residues. Trimming cost V 2 bases and J 4 bases, with 11 bases left between them. From germline, CDR1 is SGHNT and CDR2 YYREEE (reference sequence).

As for this clone: Read data end 3 residues before the CDR3 end; the end is taken from the germline J gene. The chain recombines TRBV5-1 with TRBJ2-3; 8 positions agree with TRBD2. From germline, CDR1 is SGHRS and CDR2 YFSETQ. The CDR3 spans 16 residues. CDR3 sequence reads: CASSLPGLEFPETQYF. CDR3 DNA (partial): TGCGCCAGCAGCTTGCCGGGACTAGAATTTCCGGAGACG.